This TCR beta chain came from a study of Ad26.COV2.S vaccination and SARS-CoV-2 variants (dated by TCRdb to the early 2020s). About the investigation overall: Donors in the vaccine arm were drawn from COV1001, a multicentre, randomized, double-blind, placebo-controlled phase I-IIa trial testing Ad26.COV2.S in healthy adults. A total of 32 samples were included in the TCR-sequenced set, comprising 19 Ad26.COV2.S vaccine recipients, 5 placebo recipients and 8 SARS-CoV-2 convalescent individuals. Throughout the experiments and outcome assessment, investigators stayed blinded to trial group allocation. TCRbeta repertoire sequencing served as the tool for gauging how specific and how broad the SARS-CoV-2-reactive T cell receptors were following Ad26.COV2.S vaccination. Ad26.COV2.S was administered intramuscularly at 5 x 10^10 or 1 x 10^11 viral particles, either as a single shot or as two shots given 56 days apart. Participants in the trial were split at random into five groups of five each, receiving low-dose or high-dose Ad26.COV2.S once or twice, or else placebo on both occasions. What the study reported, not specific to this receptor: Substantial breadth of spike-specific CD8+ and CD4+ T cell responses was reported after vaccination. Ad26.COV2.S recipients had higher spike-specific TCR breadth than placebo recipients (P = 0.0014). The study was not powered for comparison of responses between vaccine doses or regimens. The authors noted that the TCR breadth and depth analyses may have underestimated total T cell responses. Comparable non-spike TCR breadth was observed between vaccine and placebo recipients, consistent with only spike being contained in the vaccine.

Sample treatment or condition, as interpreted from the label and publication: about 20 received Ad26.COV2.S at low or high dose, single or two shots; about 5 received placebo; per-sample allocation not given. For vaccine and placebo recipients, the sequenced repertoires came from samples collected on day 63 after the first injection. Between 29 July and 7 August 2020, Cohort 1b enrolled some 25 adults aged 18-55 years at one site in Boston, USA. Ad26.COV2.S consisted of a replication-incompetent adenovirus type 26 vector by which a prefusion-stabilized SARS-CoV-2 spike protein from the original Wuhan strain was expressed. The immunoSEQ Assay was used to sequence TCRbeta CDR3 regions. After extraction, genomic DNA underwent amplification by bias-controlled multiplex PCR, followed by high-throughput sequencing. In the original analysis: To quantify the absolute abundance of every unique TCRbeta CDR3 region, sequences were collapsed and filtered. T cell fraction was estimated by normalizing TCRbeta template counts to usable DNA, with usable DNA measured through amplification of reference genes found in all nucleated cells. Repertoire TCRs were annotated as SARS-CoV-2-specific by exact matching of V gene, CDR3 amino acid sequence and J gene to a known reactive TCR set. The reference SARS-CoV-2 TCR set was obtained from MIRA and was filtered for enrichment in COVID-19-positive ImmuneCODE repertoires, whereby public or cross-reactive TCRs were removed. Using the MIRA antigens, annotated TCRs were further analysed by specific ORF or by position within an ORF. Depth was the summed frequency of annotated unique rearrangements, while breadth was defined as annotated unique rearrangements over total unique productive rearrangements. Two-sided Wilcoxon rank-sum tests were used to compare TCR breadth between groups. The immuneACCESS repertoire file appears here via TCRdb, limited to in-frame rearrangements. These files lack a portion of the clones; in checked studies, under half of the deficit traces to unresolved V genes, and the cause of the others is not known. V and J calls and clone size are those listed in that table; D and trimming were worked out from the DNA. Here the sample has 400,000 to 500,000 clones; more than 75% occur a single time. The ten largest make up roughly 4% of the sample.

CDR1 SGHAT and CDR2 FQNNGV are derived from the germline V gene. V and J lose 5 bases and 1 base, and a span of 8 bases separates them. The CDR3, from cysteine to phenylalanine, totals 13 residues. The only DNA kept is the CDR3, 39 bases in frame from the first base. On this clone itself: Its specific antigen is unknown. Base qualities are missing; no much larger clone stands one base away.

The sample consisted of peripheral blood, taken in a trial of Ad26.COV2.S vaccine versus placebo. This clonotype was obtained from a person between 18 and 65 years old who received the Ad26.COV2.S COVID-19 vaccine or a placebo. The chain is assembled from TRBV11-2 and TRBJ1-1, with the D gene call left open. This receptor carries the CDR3 CASSKGRNTEAFF. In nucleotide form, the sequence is TGTGCCAGCAGCAAAGGGAGGAACACTGAAGCTTTCTTT.